Following are 20 T cell receptor beta chains from one sample sequenced in a study of T cell changes during pregnancy in multiple sclerosis. This table comes from immunoSEQ multiplex PCR, and its TCRdb copy is limited to in-frame clones, with some not included. This sample carries some 87,000 clones, 90% to 95% of them seen once, and the ten largest clones take more than 0.95%. Sequencing was performed on peripheral blood, taken in the second trimester of pregnancy. The receptors shown here come from a female donor with multiple sclerosis, enrolled in a pregnancy study.

The V gene is TRBV7-9, the J gene TRBJ1-4; 7 nucleotides agree with TRBD1. Germline V gene sequence: CDR1 SEHNR, CDR2 FQNEAQ (reference sequence). The ends lost 2 bases at V and 5 bases at J; junction bases unmatched: 2. The CDR3 is 14 amino acids. The chain's CDR3 is CASSLRGQNEKLFF. The CDR3 bases are TGTGCCAGCAGCTTACGGGGACAGAATGAAAAACTGTTTTTT.

The CDR3, as DNA: TGTGCCTGGAGTGTTAGCGGAATCGGGGGGCGTAGTGAAAAACTGTTTTTT. This sequence encodes CAWSVSGIGGRSEKLFF. The V gene is TRBV30, the J gene TRBJ1-4; D possibly corresponds to TRBD1 (6 bases). Germline lookup yields CDR1 GTSNPN and CDR2 SVGIG (reference sequence). Trimming stripped 0 bases from V and 7 bases from J, with 21 bases between. CDR3 length: 17 residues.

This chain connects TRBV7-8 to TRBJ2-7, with a possible D match to TRBD1 (6 bases). V lost 0 bases to trimming and J lost 3 bases, with 12 bases between them. Germline CDR1 reads SGHVS; CDR2 reads FQNEAQ. The CDR3 has 15 residues. The DNA for the CDR3 is TGTGCCAGCAGCTTAGCCGGGACATCGCGCTACGAGCAGTACTTC. Amino acids: CASSLAGTSRYEQYF.

The chain uses TRBV11-2 and TRBJ2-5, with TRBD1 matching 8 bases. Germline CDR1 and CDR2: SGHAT and FQNNGV. This CDR3 is 13 amino acids long. With V trimmed by 5 bases and J by 5 bases, 4 bases remained unmatched. The CDR3 nucleotides read TGTGCCAGCAGCCCAGGGGGCGAGGAGACCCAGTACTTC. This translates into CASSPGGEETQYF.

The V call is TRBV6-1, the J call TRBJ1-1; D may be TRBD1 (5 bases). This CDR3 contains 13 residues. Germline V CDR1 and CDR2: MNHNS, SASEGT. Trimming removed 4 bases from V and 5 bases from J, with 11 bases in between. CDR3 residues: CASSVRGRTEAFF. CDR3 coding DNA: TGTGCCAGCAGTGTCCGGGGGAGGACTGAAGCTTTCTTT.

The rearrangement links TRBV28 to TRBJ1-1, with D unclear. The CDR3 runs to 13 residues. The germline V and J ends were trimmed by 5 bases and 4 bases, with 11 bases remaining between them. From germline, CDR1 is MDHEN and CDR2 SYDVKM. CDR3: CASSRLTSTEAFF. In DNA form, the CDR3 reads TGTGCCAGCAGTCGACTGACGTCCACTGAAGCTTTCTTT.

The rearrangement joins TRBV4-1 to TRBJ2-5, with D unresolved. Per germline, CDR1 MGHRA and CDR2 YSYEKL. The CDR3 runs 15 residues. The ends were cut back, 1 base at V and 2 bases at J, with 11 bases in the middle. CDR3 amino acids: CASSQVMAEQETQYF. Written as DNA, the CDR3 is TGCGCCAGCAGCCAAGTAATGGCAGAACAAGAGACCCAGTACTTC.

The chain employs TRBV18 and TRBJ1-4, with 7 bases that match TRBD1. Per germline, CDR1 KGHSH and CDR2 LQKENI. The junction had 4 bases not matched to a gene; V was cut back by 1 base and J by 5 bases. The CDR3 has 15 amino acids. The CDR3 loop reads CASSPQGAANEKLFF. DNA for the CDR3: TGTGCCAGCTCACCACAGGGGGCGGCCAATGAAAAACTGTTTTTT.

The V gene is TRBV5-1, the J gene TRBJ1-4, with D possibly being TRBD1 (5 bases). The germline gives CDR1 SGHRS, CDR2 YFSETQ. The CDR3 sequence is 14 residues long. Trimming took 4 bases from V and 6 from J, leaving 13 bases between them. CDR3 DNA sequence: TGCGCCAGCAGCCTCGGGGGTTCAGATGAAAAACTGTTTTTT. This sequence encodes CASSLGGSDEKLFF.

V usage is TRBV27 and J usage is TRBJ2-7; TRBD1 aligns across 10 bases. J lost 4 bases, V lost 5 bases, and 8 bases had no gene match. The CDR3 sequence is 15 residues long. The germline V gene has CDR1 MNHEY and CDR2 SMNVEV (reference sequence). The CDR3 sequence: CASSPRDRGRYEQYF. In DNA form, the CDR3 reads TGTGCCAGCAGTCCCCGGGACAGGGGTCGGTACGAGCAGTACTTC.

This chain connects TRBV7-9 to TRBJ1-3; D perhaps matches TRBD1 (5 bases). Trimming removed 4 bases from V and 0 bases from J, with 10 bases in between. Germline V gene lookup returns CDR1 SEHNR and CDR2 FQNEAQ (reference sequence). The CDR3 consists of 15 residues. The CDR3 DNA reads TGTGCCAGCAGCTCCTCTGACAGCTCTGGAAACACCATATATTTT. Translating it yields CASSSSDSSGNTIYF.

CDR3 in amino acids: CASSLDGAGRSSGNTIYF. The CDR3 DNA follows: TGCGCCAGCAGCTTGGACGGTGCGGGACGGTCCTCTGGAAACACCATATATTTT. J is TRBJ1-3 and V is TRBV5-1; tentative D call: TRBD1 (5 bases). Germline CDR1 SGHRS, CDR2 YFSETQ. Trimming removed 0 bases from V and 0 bases from J, with 16 bases in between. The CDR3 contains 18 residues.

This chain uses TRBV11-2 with TRBJ2-7; D might be TRBD2 (7 bases). Deletions cut 4 bases from V and 3 bases from J, with 19 bases between. Germline loops: CDR1 SGHAT, CDR2 FQNNGV. The CDR3 is 16 amino acids. The CDR3 DNA sequence: TGTGCCAGCAGCTCCTTGGGGGCGGGAGCCCGCTACGAGCAGTACTTC. It encodes CASSSLGAGARYEQYF. Filled out from reference TRBV11-2 and TRBJ2-7, the complete variable domain reads EAGVAQSPRYKIIEKRQSVAFWCNPISGHATLYWYQQILGQGPKLLIQFQNNGVVDDSQLPKDRFSAERLKGVDSTLKIQPAKLEDSAVYLCASSSLGAGARYEQYFGPGTRLTVT.

The chain employs TRBV4-1 and TRBJ2-7; D possibly corresponds to TRBD1 (5 bases). The V gene lost 1 base and the J gene lost 4 bases, with 11 bases spanning the gap. This CDR3 contains 14 residues. Germline CDR1 MGHRA, CDR2 YSYEKL. In nucleotides, the CDR3 is TGCGCCAGCAGCCAAGCCAGGGTAGGGTACGAGCAGTACTTC. Residues: CASSQARVGYEQYF.

The chain uses TRBV4-1 and TRBJ2-1, with 10 bases fitting TRBD2. CDR3 length: 16 residues. Germline V gene sequence: CDR1 MGHRA, CDR2 YSYEKL. V was pared by 2 bases and J by 4 bases, with 5 bases of the junction left unmatched. In DNA form, the CDR3 reads TGCGCCAGCAGCCAACTAGCGGGAGACATGTACAATGAGCAGTTCTTC. The encoded protein is CASSQLAGDMYNEQFF.

The chain recombines TRBV7-9 with TRBJ1-4; 8 bases are a match to TRBD1. Germline CDR1 is SEHNR and CDR2 is FQNEAQ (reference sequence). This CDR3 contains 18 residues. V lost 4 bases and J lost 0; bases outside the gene matches: 10. For the CDR3, the DNA is TGTGCCAGCAGCTACGGGGGCAGGGGGCCCTCAACTAATGAAAAACTGTTTTTT. This codes for CASSYGGRGPSTNEKLFF.

The V and J genes are TRBV6-1 and TRBJ1-1, with 8 bases that match TRBD1. Germline lookup yields CDR1 MNHNS and CDR2 SASEGT. The J segment lost 1 base and the V segment lost 6 bases, leaving 4 bases of the junction unmatched. This CDR3 has 14 residues. The DNA for the CDR3 is TGTGCCAGCAGAAGACAGGGGAGGAACACTGAAGCTTTCTTT. The encoded protein is CASRRQGRNTEAFF.

This clone has just one count. This chain connects TRBV5-4 to TRBJ2-1; 7 positions match TRBD2. V lost 0 bases to trimming and J lost 7 bases; unmatched junction nucleotides: 10. From germline, CDR1 is SGHNT and CDR2 YYREEE (reference sequence). The CDR3 has 16 amino acids. The DNA of the CDR3 is TGTGCCAGCAGCTTGGGAGTATTACTAGCGCCAAATGAGCAGTTCTTC. It translates to CASSLGVLLAPNEQFF.

CDR3 bases: TGTGCTAGTGGTTTGTTTGCCAGCAGGGTTTCTTCTGGGGCCAACGTCCTGACTTTC. It specifies CASGLFASRVSSGANVLTF. This rearrangement joins TRBV12-5 to TRBJ2-6; a possible D gene is TRBD1 (5 bases). The CDR3 runs to 19 residues. The V end was cut by 2 bases, the J end by 1 base, with 18 bases between. From germline, CDR1 is LGHNT and CDR2 FRNRAP.

The V gene is TRBV15, the J gene TRBJ2-3, with a weak D call TRBD2 (5 bases). This CDR3 contains 12 residues. Germline V gene data show CDR1 as LNHNV and CDR2 as YYDKDF (reference sequence). V lost 7 bases, J lost 5 bases, and 10 bases lay in between. DNA for the CDR3: TGTGCCACCACGGACTTTGGAGATACGCAGTATTTT. This translates into CATTDFGDTQYF.